The 27 T cell receptor beta chains below come from one sample, sequenced in a study of human T cells and chemical hapten exposure. Via MiXCR, TCRdb re-called the RACE reads, giving one row per CDR3 protein. The top ten clones hold more than 13% of a sample with tens of thousands of distinct CDR3 sequences, approximately 9.5% of them seen once. Time point: patch test 2, 6 weeks after DPC sensitization. Treatment reported: therapeutic diphenylcyclopropenone sensitization with weekly scalp DPC. Researchers extracted total RNA from unfractionated whole blood. The sample consisted of whole blood, taken in connection with sensitization to the hapten diphenylcyclopropenone (DPC). The receptors shown here come from a woman aged 30 to 39 with alopecia areata. Some clones in this sample may be carry-over from other donors' samples.

This clonotype was counted at least ten times. The chain employs TRBV12-3 or TRBV12-4 and TRBJ2-5; D is possibly TRBD1 (6 bases). Deletions cut 6 bases from V and 0 bases from J, with 8 bases between. The CDR3 totals 13 residues. The CDR3 region has the DNA TGTGCCAGCAGGGACAGAAACCAAGAGACCCAGTACTTC. Translation gives CASRDRNQETQYF.

This chain joins TRBV28 and TRBJ2-3, with D possibly TRBD2 on 7 matching bases. This CDR3 spans 14 amino acids. Looked up from germline, CDR1 is MDHEN and CDR2 is SYDVKM. Trimming shortened V by 8 bases and J by 2 bases, and 14 bases separated the two germline ends. CDR3 sequence reads: CASRGASNTDTQYF. As DNA, the CDR3 is TGTGCCAGCCGGGGGGCCTCAAACACAGATACGCAGTATTTT. The whole variable domain, filled in from reference TRBV28 and TRBJ2-3, reads DVKVTQSSRYLVKRTGEKVFLECVQDMDHENMFWYRQDPGLGLRLIYFSYDVKMKEKGDIPEGYSVSREKKERFSLILESASTNQTSMYLCASRGASNTDTQYFGPGTRLTVL.

This clonotype showed up many times. The chain uses TRBV28 and TRBJ2-3, with D possibly being TRBD1 (5 bases). Per germline, CDR1 MDHEN and CDR2 SYDVKM. The CDR3 consists of 15 residues. V was cut by 5 bases and J by 2 bases, with 14 bases left in between. The CDR3 sequence: CASSPTGRVTDTQYF. The CDR3 DNA is TGTGCCAGCAGTCCGACGGGCAGGGTCACAGATACGCAGTATTTT. Full variable domain (missing parts from reference TRBV28 and TRBJ2-3): DVKVTQSSRYLVKRTGEKVFLECVQDMDHENMFWYRQDPGLGLRLIYFSYDVKMKEKGDIPEGYSVSREKKERFSLILESASTNQTSMYLCASSPTGRVTDTQYFGPGTRLTVL.

J is TRBJ1-5 and V is TRBV6-2 or TRBV6-3; perhaps TRBD1 as D (6 bases). Germline loops: CDR1 MNHEY, CDR2 SVGEGT. The CDR3 covers 15 residues. Trimming removed 0 bases at V and 4 bases at J, with 10 bases between. The CDR3 DNA sequence: TGTGCCAGCAGTTACTCCATGAGGGGGAATCAGCCCCAGCATTTT. Translation: CASSYSMRGNQPQHF.

This clonotype was counted at least ten times. The V and J genes are TRBV7-8 and TRBJ2-2; D gene unclear. The CDR3 covers 13 residues. Germline V gene sequence: CDR1 SGHVS, CDR2 FQNEAQ. The V gene lost 4 bases and the J gene lost 1 base, with 4 bases spanning the gap. The DNA of the CDR3 is TGTGCCAGCAGCTCAGGGAACACCGGGGAGCTGTTTTTT. It translates to CASSSGNTGELFF.

V is TRBV7-2 and J is TRBJ2-6, with a possible D match to TRBD1 (6 bases). Germline values: CDR1 SGHTA, CDR2 FQGNSA. The CDR3 consists of 17 residues. Trimming left V 10 bases short and J 0 bases short, with 19 bases between. The CDR3 nucleotides read TGTGCCACCCGCGGCAGGGGACCTAGCTCTGGGGCCAACGTCCTGACTTTC. Translating it yields CATRGRGPSSGANVLTF. The full variable domain, in which reference TRBV7-2 and TRBJ2-6 provide the parts outside the CDR3, is GAGVSQSPSNKVTEKGKDVELRCDPISGHTALYWYRQSLGQGLEFLIYFQGNSAPDKSGLPSDRFSAERTGGSVSTLTIQRTQQEDSAVYLCATRGRGPSSGANVLTFGAGSRLTVL.

Comment on this clonotype: This clone may be a read error of a much larger clone one base away. The V and J genes are TRBV18 and TRBJ1-1, with a possible D match to TRBD1 (5 bases). Germline CDR1 and CDR2: KGHSH and LQKENI. There are 13 residues in the CDR3. For the CDR3, the DNA is TGTGCCAGCTCACCACCGCGGGGCACTGAAGCTTCCTTT. Its translation: CASSPPRGTEASF.

The V gene is TRBV27, the J gene TRBJ1-2, with D hard to call. Deletions cut 0 bases from V and 6 bases from J, with 20 bases between. Germline CDR1 reads MNHEY; CDR2 reads SMNVEV (reference sequence). The CDR3 loop spans 17 amino acids. CDR3 residues: CASSLSGPEAARHGYTF. The CDR3 DNA reads as TGTGCCAGCAGTTTATCGGGCCCTGAAGCAGCCAGGCATGGCTACACCTTC.

This chain links TRBV28 with TRBJ2-7; D may be TRBD1 (6 bases). V shed 5 bases and J shed 5 bases, with 22 bases lying between them. CDR1 and CDR2 from the germline V gene are MDHEN and SYDVKM. CDR3 length: 16 amino acids. The CDR3 sequence is CASSKTRGWRLHEQYF. The CDR3 coding sequence is TGTGCCAGCAGTAAAACCAGGGGTTGGCGACTACACGAGCAGTACTTC.

Many counts were recorded for this clonotype. V and J are TRBV30 and TRBJ2-3, with TRBD2 as a possible D gene (6 bases). Germline V lookup: CDR1 GTSNPN, CDR2 SVGIG (reference sequence). Trimming cost V 7 bases and J 0 bases, with 14 bases left between them. The length of the CDR3 is 14 residues. CDR3 protein: CAYRGGVSTDTQYF. In DNA, the CDR3 is TGTGCCTACCGAGGCGGGGTTAGCACAGATACGCAGTATTTT.

This clonotype has a count of ten or more. The J gene is TRBJ1-1, the V gene TRBV5-1; 10 positions agree with TRBD1. Per the germline V gene, CDR1 is SGHRS and CDR2 is YFSETQ. CDR3 length: 15 amino acids. Trimming removed 3 bases from V and 2 bases from J; junction bases left unmatched: 4. CDR3 region: CASSSQTGGNTEAFF. CDR3 bases: TGCGCCAGCAGCTCCCAGACAGGGGGCAACACTGAAGCTTTCTTT.

This clonotype was detected many times. Here the CDR3 reads CASSRKPGQGFDEQFF. The CDR3 bases are TGTGCCAGCAGTCGAAAACCGGGACAGGGTTTCGATGAGCAGTTCTTC. V usage is TRBV6-2 or TRBV6-3 and J usage is TRBJ2-1, with 9 bases identical to TRBD1. V lost 5 bases and J lost 8; bases outside the gene matches: 13. The length of the CDR3 is 16 residues. CDR1 is MNHEY and CDR2 is SVGEGT in the germline V gene.

The rearrangement uses TRBV2 and TRBJ1-2, with a tentative D call TRBD1 (5 bases). Germline V gene lookup returns CDR1 SNHLY and CDR2 FYNNEI. V was trimmed by 3 bases and J by 5 bases, leaving 10 bases between them. This CDR3 region has 13 residues. CDR3 region: CASSDDSTYGYTF. The CDR3 region has the DNA TGTGCCAGCAGTGACGACAGTACGTATGGCTACACCTTC.

Many counts were recorded for this clonotype. The CDR3 spells CASRLGTGKTQYF. The CDR3 DNA reads TGTGCCAGCCGTCTTGGGACAGGGAAGACCCAGTACTTC. V gene TRBV6-5 combines with J gene TRBJ2-5, with 9 bases that match TRBD1. This CDR3 contains 13 residues. Germline V gene data show CDR1 as MNHEY and CDR2 as SVGAGI. V shed 8 bases, J shed 6 bases, and the junction held 7 bases outside the gene matches.

The table lists this clonotype with many counts. The rearrangement links TRBV19 to TRBJ2-1; D gene unclear. The CDR3 contains 15 residues. Germline V CDR1 and CDR2: LNHDA, SQIVND (reference sequence). The ends were cut back, 7 bases at V and 0 bases at J, with 13 bases in the middle. The chain's CDR3 is CASNPGASSYNEQFF. In DNA form, the CDR3 reads TGTGCCAGTAATCCAGGAGCGAGCTCCTACAATGAGCAGTTCTTC.

The V gene is TRBV28, the J gene TRBJ2-3; TRBD2 matches 7 bases. J was trimmed by 0 bases and V by 6 bases; bases with no gene match: 3. CDR1 MDHEN and CDR2 SYDVKM come from the germline V gene. The length of the CDR3 is 14 residues. The CDR3 protein is CASSLGGSTDTQYF. In nucleotides, the CDR3 is TGTGCCAGCAGCTTGGGGGGGAGCACAGATACGCAGTATTTT.

About this clonotype itself: A read error is possible here, since a much larger clone lies one base away. The chain has TRBV28 and TRBJ1-3; no clear D. The CDR3 consists of 13 residues. V lost 3 bases and J 2 bases, leaving 5 bases between the germline ends. Germline values: CDR1 MDHEN, CDR2 SYDVKM. The CDR3 is CASSFMAGNTIYF. CDR3 nucleotides: TGTGCCAGCAGTTTTATGGCTGGAAACACCATATATTTT.

Concerning this clonotype: One junction end disagrees with the germline gene, perhaps due to a read error. This chain uses TRBV6-5 with TRBJ1-1; possible D gene TRBD1, 5 bases. The CDR3 length is 13 residues. Germline V lookup: CDR1 MNHEY, CDR2 SVGAGI. The CDR3 region has the DNA TGTGCCAGCAGTTACGCGTCATGGGGCGCGCTATTGTTT. Residues: CASSYASWGALLF.

This clonotype was seen repeatedly, ten times or more. The chain couples TRBV12-3 or TRBV12-4 to TRBJ2-5, with D unclear. The V gene lost 1 base and the J gene lost 0 bases, with 6 bases spanning the gap. The CDR3 sequence is 14 residues long. The DNA for the CDR3 is TGTGCCAGCAGTTTAGGCAGGAACCAAGAGACCCAGTACTTC. Encoded protein: CASSLGRNQETQYF.

This clonotype was found a few times. This rearrangement joins TRBV7-9 to TRBJ1-1; the D is unclear. Trimming pared 6 bases from V and 0 bases from J, leaving 14 bases between. Germline assignment: CDR1 SEHNR and CDR2 FQNEAQ (reference sequence). This CDR3 is built from 15 residues. In DNA form, the CDR3 reads TGTGCCAGCAGGCCCCGGGAGGGATTGAACACTGAAGCTTTCTTT. Translated, it gives CASRPREGLNTEAFF.

J is TRBJ1-1 and V is TRBV6-6; TRBD1 agrees at 8 bases. This CDR3 contains 14 residues. The junction had 4 bases not matched to a gene; V was cut back by 6 bases and J by 1 base. Germline V gene sequence: CDR1 MNHNY, CDR2 SVGAGI (reference sequence). CDR3 bases: TGTGCCAGCAGGAAGGACAGGGAGAACACTGAAGCTTTCTTT. It is translated as CASRKDRENTEAFF.

The table lists this clonotype with a few counts. The rearrangement uses TRBV5-1 and TRBJ1-1; TRBD1 might be the D (5 bases). The CDR3 length is 13 residues. V gave up 3 bases and J gave up 6 bases, with 12 bases separating them. Germline assignment: CDR1 SGHRS and CDR2 YFSETQ. The CDR3 DNA reads as TGCGCCAGCAGCTCGCCGGTGGGGGCTGAAGCTTTCTTT. Protein: CASSSPVGAEAFF.

This clonotype was picked up a small number of times. V and J are TRBV7-2 and TRBJ2-7; the D gene is possibly TRBD2 (6 bases). Germline lookup yields CDR1 SGHTA and CDR2 FQGNSA. This CDR3 is built from 15 residues. Trimming removed 1 base at V and 2 bases at J, with 12 bases between. In DNA form, the CDR3 reads TGTGCCAGCAGCTTAGATGAGGCGGGGCCCTACGAGCAGTACTTC. This translates into CASSLDEAGPYEQYF.

There are a few counts of this clonotype. The chain uses TRBV4-3 and TRBJ2-7, with a possible D match to TRBD1 (6 bases). The CDR3 is made up of 15 amino acids. V lost 5 bases and J lost 0, with 14 bases in between. The germline V gene encodes CDR1 LGHNA and CDR2 YSLEER. The CDR3: CASSYGQSSSYEQYF. In DNA, the CDR3 is TGCGCCAGCAGCTATGGACAGTCGAGCTCCTACGAGCAGTACTTC.

A few counts support this clonotype. V is TRBV4-3 and J is TRBJ2-7, with 10 bases identical to TRBD2. Germline CDR1 reads LGHNA; CDR2 reads YSLEER. The CDR3 spans 17 residues. The junction had 13 bases not matched to a gene; V was cut back by 6 bases and J by 2 bases. CDR3 amino acids: CASRSTISGGDTYEQYF. CDR3 nucleotide sequence: TGCGCCAGCAGATCTACGATCAGCGGGGGGGATACCTACGAGCAGTACTTC.

This rearrangement joins TRBV7-2 to TRBJ2-1; a possible D gene is TRBD2 (5 bases). The V gene lost 1 base and the J gene lost 5 bases, with 6 bases spanning the gap. Germline assignment: CDR1 SGHTA and CDR2 FQGNSA. The CDR3 covers 13 residues. CDR3 bases: TGTGCCAGCAGCTTAGGGCGGGACAATGAGCAGTTCTTC. This sequence encodes CASSLGRDNEQFF.

Ten or more counts support this clonotype. This chain uses TRBV5-5 with TRBJ1-1; D unresolved. This CDR3 is 12 amino acids long. Germline V gives CDR1 SGHKS, CDR2 YYEKEE (reference sequence). V lost 4 bases, J lost 5 bases, and 9 bases lay in between. DNA for the CDR3: TGTGCCAGCAGCGCACGAGGGACTGAAGCTTTCTTT. Translation gives CASSARGTEAFF.